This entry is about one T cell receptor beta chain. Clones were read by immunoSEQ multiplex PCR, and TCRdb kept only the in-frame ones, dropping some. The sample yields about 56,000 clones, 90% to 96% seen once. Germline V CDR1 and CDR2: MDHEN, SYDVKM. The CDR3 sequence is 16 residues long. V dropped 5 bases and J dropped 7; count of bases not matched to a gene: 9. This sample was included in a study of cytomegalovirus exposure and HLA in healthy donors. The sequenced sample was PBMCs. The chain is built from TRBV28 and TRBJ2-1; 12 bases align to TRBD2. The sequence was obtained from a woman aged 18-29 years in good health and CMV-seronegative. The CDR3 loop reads CASSPGGLAGGNEQFF. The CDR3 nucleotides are TGTGCCAGCAGTCCCGGGGGGCTAGCGGGAGGGAATGAGCAGTTCTTC.